This T cell receptor beta chain derives from a study of blood T cell repertoires in COVID-19. Study-wide background: Specimens from acute and convalescent COVID-19 originated in the United States, Italy and Spain. Sample material is recorded as cDNA or gDNA derived from T cells, B-cell-depleted T cells, or PBMCs.

This table comes from immunoSEQ multiplex PCR, and its TCRdb copy is limited to in-frame clones, with some not included. The profile shows roughly 110,000 clones, around four fifths of them singletons. The clonotype was recovered from a man in his 70s with acute or convalescent COVID-19. Sequenced material: peripheral blood.

The CDR3 DNA reads TGCGCCAGCAGCTTGGGTTCAGGGGTGGGGAACACTGAAGCTTTCTTT. Translation gives CASSLGSGVGNTEAFF. The chain uses TRBV5-1 and TRBJ1-1, with a possible D match to TRBD1 (6 bases). The CDR3 extends over 16 amino acids. Germline V lookup: CDR1 SGHRS, CDR2 YFSETQ. The V end was cut by 0 bases, the J end by 1 base, with 13 bases between.